The source of this T cell receptor beta chain is a study of blood T cell repertoires in COVID-19. Whole-study context: Material from acute and convalescent COVID-19 was sourced from the United States, Italy and Spain. PBMCs, B-cell-depleted T cells, or T cells provided the cDNA or gDNA that made up the material.

In the original workflow: Amplification with reference gene primers provided the estimates of nucleated cell counts. The data were produced by immunoSEQ multiplex PCR, yet TCRdb's version contains in-frame clones alone and is incomplete. V and J calls and clone size are given by that table; D and trimming were obtained from the DNA. This table has about 98,000 clones, over 70% appearing once. This TCR derives from a man in his sixties with acute or convalescent COVID-19. The sequencing input was peripheral blood.

The CDR3 DNA is TGTGCCAGCAGCTTAGAAGTCGGCGGCTTCAACACCGGGGAGCTGTTTTTT. Its protein product is CASSLEVGGFNTGELFF. V usage is TRBV7-6 and J usage is TRBJ2-2; no reliable D call. CDR3 length: 17 residues. The germline gives CDR1 SGHVS, CDR2 FNYEAQ. Trimming cost V 1 base and J 2 bases, with 14 bases left between them.